A few counts support the clone carrying this T cell receptor (beta chain). The record originates from a study of blood T cell repertoires in COVID-19. Study details: Material from acute and convalescent COVID-19 was sourced from the United States, Italy and Spain. T cells, B-cell-depleted T cells, or PBMCs supplied cDNA or gDNA.

From germline, CDR1 is DFQATT and CDR2 SNEGSKA (reference sequence). Deletions cut 0 bases from V and 9 bases from J, with 6 bases between. The CDR3 is made up of 11 amino acids. Per the original methods: Cell counts per sample came from amplifying reference gene primers. TCRdb keeps only in-frame clones here, not all; method: immunoSEQ multiplex PCR. V, J and clone size derive from that table, while D and trimming were established from the DNA sequence. There are about 100,000 clones in the sample; about 77% occur only once, and under 35% lies in the top ten. The chain is built from TRBV20-1 and TRBJ2-1; weak D call: TRBD2 (5 bases). The sequence was collected from a man aged 70 or older with active or convalescent COVID-19. Sequencing was performed on peripheral blood. The CDR3 DNA reads as TGCAGTGCTAGAGAAGGGAGTGAGCAGTTCTTC. Protein: CSAREGSEQFF.